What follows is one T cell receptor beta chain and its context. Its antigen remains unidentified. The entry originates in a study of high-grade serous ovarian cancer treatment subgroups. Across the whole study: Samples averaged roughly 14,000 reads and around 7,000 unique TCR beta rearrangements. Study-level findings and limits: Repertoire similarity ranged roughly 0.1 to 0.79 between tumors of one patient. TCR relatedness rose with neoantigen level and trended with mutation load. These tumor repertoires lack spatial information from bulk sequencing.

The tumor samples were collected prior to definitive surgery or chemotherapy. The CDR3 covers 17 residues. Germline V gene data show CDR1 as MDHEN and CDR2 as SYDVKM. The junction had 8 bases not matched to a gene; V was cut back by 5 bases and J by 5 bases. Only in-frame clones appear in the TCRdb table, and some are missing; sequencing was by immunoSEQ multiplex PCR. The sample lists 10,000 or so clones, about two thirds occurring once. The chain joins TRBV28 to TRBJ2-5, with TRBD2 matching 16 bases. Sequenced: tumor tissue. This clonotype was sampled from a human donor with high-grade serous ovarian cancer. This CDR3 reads CASSPLGLAGGRETQYF. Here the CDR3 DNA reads TGTGCCAGCAGTCCCCTGGGACTAGCGGGAGGGCGTGAGACCCAGTACTTC.